This T cell receptor (beta chain) derives from a study of a mutant IDH1 vaccine in newly diagnosed glioma. Study background: Each patient was administered eight vaccinations, scheduled in weeks 1, 3, 5, 7, 11, 15, 19 and 23.

With 5 bases removed from V and 1 base from J, the gap between germline ends came to 8 bases. This CDR3 contains 12 residues. Per the germline V gene, CDR1 is GTSNPN and CDR2 is SVGIG (reference sequence). A word on this clone: Its matching antigen is unknown.

Assay: immunoSEQ multiplex PCR; the TCRdb copy retains only in-frame clones and omits some. Here the sample spans more than 20,000 clones, roughly 78% being singletons. Documented time point: week 23, last vaccination. Doses comprised 300 ug of mutant IDH1 20-mer peptide each, plus topical imiquimod. The rearrangement uses TRBV30 and TRBJ1-1, with a possible D match to TRBD1 (5 bases). Sequenced here: PBMCs, sampled from a glioma patient whose treatment included an IDH1 peptide vaccine. This receptor was identified in a man aged 25 to 40 with glioma. CDR3: CAWGRGNTEAFF. The CDR3 region has the DNA TGTGCCTGGGGGAGGGGGAACACTGAAGCTTTCTTT. The variable domain in full, with the rest retrieved from reference TRBV30 and TRBJ1-1, is SQTIHQWPATLVQPVGSPLSLECTVEGTSNPNLYWYRQAAGRGLQLLFYSVGIGQISSEVPQNLSASRPQDRQFILSSKKLLLSDSGFYLCAWGRGNTEAFFGQGTRLTVV.